This TCR beta chain was sequenced for a study of blood T cell repertoires in COVID-19. Background on the study: Collection of acute and convalescent COVID-19 samples took place in the United States, Italy and Spain.

The cohort comprised adults aged 18 to 89 years residing in 24 US areas. Participants classified as exposed had met a COVID-19 case within 2 weeks before study entry. Data came from immunoSEQ multiplex PCR; TCRdb stores just in-frame clones and leaves some out. The table shows some 180,000 clones, with roughly 80% occurring only once. Sequencing used PBMCs or T cells enriched from blood (not recorded which). The sequence derives from a man between 60 and 75 years old who had been exposed to COVID-19.

The CDR3 DNA reads TGTGCCAGTAGTTTGGGCCGGGAGACCCAGTACTTC. It is translated as CASSLGRETQYF. V gene TRBV19 combines with J gene TRBJ2-5, with D unclear. Trimming removed 5 bases from V and 5 bases from J, with 9 bases in between. Germline V lookup: CDR1 LNHDA, CDR2 SQIVND (reference sequence). The CDR3 sequence is 12 residues long.